Listed here are 20 T cell receptor beta chains from one sample, sequenced in a study of T cell changes during pregnancy in multiple sclerosis. The assay was immunoSEQ multiplex PCR, and TCRdb's table has in-frame clones only and misses some. Among around 99,000 clones listed, 92% were seen once. The starting material was peripheral blood, obtained in the third trimester of pregnancy. Receptors originate from a female donor in good health, enrolled as a control in a pregnancy study.

The count of this clone is one. The chain recombines TRBV5-4 with TRBJ1-1; tentative D call: TRBD1 (5 bases). Germline V gene lookup returns CDR1 SGHNT and CDR2 YYREEE (reference sequence). The CDR3 has 15 residues. Trimming removed 2 bases at V and 0 bases at J, with 11 bases between. DNA for the CDR3: TGTGCCAGCAGCTTAGTCAGGGATCTGAACACTGAAGCTTTCTTT. Its translation is CASSLVRDLNTEAFF.

The V gene is TRBV2, the J gene TRBJ1-1; D is uncertain. V lost 3 bases and J lost 10, with 12 bases in between. The CDR3 extends over 12 amino acids. CDR1 is SNHLY, CDR2 FYNNEI, per germline. The CDR3 protein is CASSDSPGLAFF. The CDR3 nucleotides are TGTGCCAGCAGTGACTCGCCAGGACTAGCTTTCTTT.

The chain employs TRBV5-4 and TRBJ1-2; no clear D. Trimming left V 0 bases short and J 6 bases short, with 6 bases between. The CDR3 covers 12 residues. Germline assignment: CDR1 SGHNT and CDR2 YYREEE (reference sequence). The CDR3: CASSLDMDGYTF. The DNA for the CDR3 is TGTGCCAGCAGCTTGGACATGGATGGCTACACCTTC.

The gene calls are TRBV7-2 and TRBJ2-5; 13 nucleotides agree with TRBD2. Germline V CDR1 and CDR2: SGHTA, FQGNSA. The ends lost 4 bases at V and 2 bases at J; junction bases unmatched: 4. This CDR3 contains 16 residues. The chain's CDR3 is CASSSSGLAGQETQYF. CDR3 sequence (DNA): TGTGCCAGCAGCTCCTCGGGACTAGCGGGGCAAGAGACCCAGTACTTC.

The V call is TRBV5-6, the J call TRBJ2-2; D not certain. V was trimmed by 4 bases and J by 2 bases, leaving 12 bases between them. The germline gives CDR1 SGHDT, CDR2 YYEEEE. The CDR3 is 15 amino acids. This chain's CDR3 is CASSPMRVNTGELFF. CDR3 nucleotide sequence: TGTGCCAGCAGCCCGATGCGTGTAAACACCGGGGAGCTGTTTTTT.

V and J are TRBV7-2 and TRBJ1-2; maybe TRBD1 (5 bases). The CDR3 loop spans 13 amino acids. The V and J ends lost 3 bases and 6 bases respectively, with 11 bases between them. The germline gives CDR1 SGHTA, CDR2 FQGNSA. The CDR3 nucleotides read TGTGCCAGCAGCTTCCAGGGACTAGATGGCTACACCTTC. Translation: CASSFQGLDGYTF.

For this clone: The CDR3 does not end in the conserved phenylalanine or tryptophan, so this is likely a read error. The rearrangement joins TRBV2 to TRBJ1-2; 8 nucleotides agree with TRBD1. This CDR3 region has 15 residues. The germline V gene has CDR1 SNHLY and CDR2 FYNNEI. V was clipped by 6 bases and J by 6 bases; unmatched bases: 12. Here the CDR3 DNA reads TGTGCCAGCAGGAGTGACAGGGGTCTGGTGAATGGCTACACCCTC. Amino acids: CASRSDRGLVNGYTL.

CDR3 nucleotides: TGTGCCAGCAGCTACCCCCTCAGGGGGTATAGCAATCAGCCCCAGCATTTT. Its protein product is CASSYPLRGYSNQPQHF. The genes are TRBV7-8 and TRBJ1-5, with 7 bases fitting TRBD1. The CDR3 runs to 17 residues. V lost 4 bases to trimming and J lost 0 bases; unmatched junction nucleotides: 9. Germline lookup yields CDR1 SGHVS and CDR2 FQNEAQ. The variable domain in full, with the rest retrieved from reference TRBV7-8 and TRBJ1-5, is GAGVSQSPRYKVAKRGQDVALRCDPISGHVSLFWYQQALGQGPEFLTYFQNEAQLDKSGLPSDRFFAERPEGSVSTLKIQRTQQEDSAVYLCASSYPLRGYSNQPQHFGDGTRLSIL.

The V call is TRBV27, the J call TRBJ2-7, with TRBD1 as a possible D gene (5 bases). This CDR3 is 14 amino acids long. Per the germline V gene, CDR1 is MNHEY and CDR2 is SMNVEV (reference sequence). V was cut by 5 bases and J by 2 bases, with 13 bases left in between. CDR3 sequence reads: CASSGFGAAYEQYF. CDR3 DNA sequence: TGTGCCAGCAGTGGTTTTGGGGCAGCCTACGAGCAGTACTTC.

The CDR3 DNA reads as TGTGCCAGCGAGACGGCGGGACTAGCGGGGACCTCCTCCTACAATGAGCAGTTCTTC. This codes for CASETAGLAGTSSYNEQFF. The chain is built from TRBV7-9 and TRBJ2-1; 13 nucleotides align to TRBD2. The germline V gene has CDR1 SEHNR and CDR2 FQNEAQ (reference sequence). The CDR3 totals 19 residues. Losses at the gene ends were 8 bases for V and 0 bases for J; bases not matched to a gene: 13.

This clone was seen just once. The rearrangement uses TRBV5-6 and TRBJ2-7; D possibly corresponds to TRBD2 (7 bases). The germline V gene has CDR1 SGHDT and CDR2 YYEEEE. V lost 5 bases and J lost 2, with 14 bases in between. The CDR3 contains 14 residues. DNA for the CDR3: TGTGCCAGCAGGGGGGCGGGGGTACCCTACGAGCAGTACTTC. This translates into CASRGAGVPYEQYF.

CDR3 DNA: TGTGCCAGCAGCCTCAAAGACACCACTGAAGCTTTCTTT. It specifies CASSLKDTTEAFF. The chain recombines TRBV5-4 with TRBJ1-1, with unresolved D. Germline V gene sequence: CDR1 SGHNT, CDR2 YYREEE (reference sequence). The CDR3 runs 13 residues. Trimming took off 4 bases at V and 4 bases at J, with 11 bases between the two ends.

This chain joins TRBV5-1 and TRBJ1-4; no clear D gene. The CDR3 has 13 amino acids. Trimming stripped 0 bases from V and 3 bases from J, with 3 bases between. Germline CDR1 reads SGHRS; CDR2 reads YFSETQ. Written as DNA, the CDR3 is TGCGCCAGCAGCTTGGAGCCTAATGAAAAACTGTTTTTT. Translating gives CASSLEPNEKLFF.

The rearrangement links TRBV4-1 to TRBJ2-5; D may be TRBD2 (7 bases). V was pared by 1 base and J by 5 bases, with 11 bases between. CDR3 length equals 14 residues. The germline gives CDR1 MGHRA, CDR2 YSYEKL. CDR3 protein: CASSQGGGRETQYF. CDR3 nucleotides: TGCGCCAGCAGCCAAGGGGGGGGGCGGGAGACCCAGTACTTC.

This chain joins TRBV13 and TRBJ1-2, with 9 bases fitting TRBD1. The length of the CDR3 is 13 residues. Losses at the gene ends were 4 bases for V and 8 bases for J; bases not matched to a gene: 5. In germline, CDR1 is PRHDT, CDR2 FYEKMQ (reference sequence). CDR3 in DNA: TGTGCCAGCAGCTCGGGACAGGGCGACGGCTACACCTTC. Protein: CASSSGQGDGYTF. Full variable domain (outside the CDR3, taken from reference TRBV13 and TRBJ1-2): AAGVIQSPRHLIKEKRETATLKCYPIPRHDTVYWYQQGPGQDPQFLISFYEKMQSDKGSIPDRFSAQQFSDYHSELNMSSLELGDSALYFCASSSGQGDGYTFGSGTRLTVV.

The chain uses TRBV7-1 and TRBJ2-1, with D tentatively TRBD2 (5 bases). TRBV7-1 is sorted into the ORF group, with uncertain function. V lost 2 bases and J lost 0, with 35 bases in between. The CDR3 sequence is 24 residues long. CDR3 DNA: TGTGCCAGCAGCTCATTACGGGAAAGACGGGGAATCCCTGAGAAAACCAGCTCCTACAATGAGCAGTTCTTC. It specifies CASSSLRERRGIPEKTSSYNEQFF.

The chain recombines TRBV11-2 with TRBJ2-1; possible D gene TRBD2, 6 bases. Germline values: CDR1 SGHAT, CDR2 FQNNGV. CDR3 length equals 13 residues. Trimming pared 1 base from V and 14 bases from J, leaving 15 bases between. The CDR3 DNA follows: TGTGCCAGCAGCTTAGTGGGGCGGGGTTGGGAGTTCTTC. Protein: CASSLVGRGWEFF.

The gene calls are TRBV5-4 and TRBJ2-1, with 15 bases aligning to TRBD2. Germline loops: CDR1 SGHNT, CDR2 YYREEE (reference sequence). This CDR3 is built from 18 residues. V lost 4 bases, J lost 4 bases, and 9 bases stayed unmatched. This CDR3 reads CASSPGLAGGSFYNEQFF. The CDR3 coding sequence is TGTGCCAGCAGCCCAGGACTAGCGGGGGGGAGTTTTTACAATGAGCAGTTCTTC.

The chain couples TRBV18 to TRBJ1-4; a weak D match, TRBD1 (6 bases). CDR3 length: 13 residues. V lost 4 bases, J lost 8 bases, and 11 bases lay in between. The V gene's germline CDR1 is KGHSH and CDR2 LQKENI. The CDR3 DNA is TGTGCCAGCTCACGGGGGCTGGGGGAAAAACTGTTTTTT. Translated: CASSRGLGEKLFF. Full variable domain (outside the CDR3, taken from reference TRBV18 and TRBJ1-4): NAGVMQNPRHLVRRRGQEARLRCSPMKGHSHVYWYRQLPEEGLKFMVYLQKENIIDESGMPKERFSAEFPKEGPSILRIQQVVRGDSAAYFCASSRGLGEKLFFGSGTQLSVL.

This clone was seen once. An end of the junction does not agree with germline; a read error may underlie this. The chain links TRBV19 to TRBJ2-7, with 7 nucleotides matching TRBD1. This CDR3 has 14 amino acids. Germline V gives CDR1 LNHDA, CDR2 SQIVND (reference sequence). The CDR3, as DNA: TGTGCCAGTAGTGAATTAGGGACAGACTACGGGCAGTACTTC. The encoded protein is CASSELGTDYGQYF.